This TCR beta chain is drawn from a study of blood T cell repertoires in COVID-19. Libraries were prepared by immunoSEQ multiplex PCR; TCRdb keeps only in-frame clonotypes and omits some of them. The sample includes over 350,000 clones, 86% of them seen just once. The CDR3 is made up of 15 amino acids. With V trimmed by 2 bases and J by 2 bases, 6 bases remained unmatched. Germline V lookup: CDR1 SGHRS, CDR2 YFSETQ. J is TRBJ1-2 and V is TRBV5-1; 7 nucleotides align to TRBD1. The sample taken for sequencing was peripheral blood. The sequence was collected from a woman aged 25 to 39 with active or convalescent COVID-19. The DNA of the CDR3 is TGCGCCAGCAGCTTTTCGGGACAGATCAACTATGGCTACACCTTC. Its translation: CASSFSGQINYGYTF.